This TCR beta chain originates from a study of blood T cell repertoires in COVID-19. Study-level information: Samples representing acute and convalescent COVID-19 were sourced from the United States, Italy and Spain. Sample material is recorded as cDNA or gDNA derived from T cells, B-cell-depleted T cells, or PBMCs.

Authors' data handling: It was from reference gene primer amplification that nucleated cell counts were estimated. Assay used: immunoSEQ multiplex PCR; TCRdb lists only in-frame clones, some missing. V, J and clone size were drawn from that table, and D and trimming were deduced from the DNA. The table lists 120,000 or so clones, around 85% of them singletons. The germline gives CDR1 SGHDT, CDR2 YYEEEE. Losses at the gene ends were 4 bases for V and 0 bases for J; bases not matched to a gene: 10. This CDR3 has 17 residues. Sequencing used peripheral blood. The rearrangement joins TRBV5-6 to TRBJ1-1; 9 nucleotides agree with TRBD1. The TCR originated in a woman aged 45-59 years with acute or convalescent COVID-19. CDR3: CASSEYRGQGMNTEAFF. CDR3 bases: TGTGCCAGCAGCGAATACAGGGGGCAGGGGATGAACACTGAAGCTTTCTTT.